The T cell receptor beta chain described here comes from a study of T cell repertoires in cytomegalovirus infection. Overall study context: Recently identified HLA-C-restricted CMV epitopes were used, and well-studied HLA-B-restricted CMV epitopes were used as well. Indicated by public TCR beta signatures were CMV infection and matching HLA type.

TCRdb independently ran MiXCR on the reads; one entry per CDR3 protein. The sample includes about 360,000 distinct CDR3 sequences, approximately 35% of them seen just once. Germline V lookup: CDR1 MGHRA, CDR2 YSYEKL. The CDR3 runs to 16 residues. Between the trimmed V and J ends, which lost 4 bases and 5 bases, there was a span of 19 bases. A remark on this clonotype: Antigen: not known.

This receptor was obtained from a human donor in good health (CMV status not recorded). Some clones in this sample may be carry-over from other donors' samples. The material sequenced was cultured PBMCs, taken from culture after CMV antigen stimulation. The rearrangement links TRBV4-1 to TRBJ2-3, with D possibly being TRBD2 (5 bases). CDR3 nucleotides: TGCGCCAGCAGCCGGCTGATTAGCGAACTGGGAGATACGCAGTATTTT. It specifies CASSRLISELGDTQYF.